The source of this T cell receptor (beta chain) is a study of blood T cell repertoires in COVID-19. TCRdb's copy holds only in-frame clones and misses some; the assay was immunoSEQ multiplex PCR. The sample contains 150,000 or so clones, roughly nine tenths of which appear only once. Sequences were obtained from peripheral blood. The sequence came from a man aged 55 to 69 with active or convalescent COVID-19.

This chain's CDR3 is CASSYSNRGNEQFF. The DNA for the CDR3 is TGTGCCAGCAGTTACTCGAACAGGGGCAATGAGCAGTTCTTC. V and J are TRBV6-2 or TRBV6-3 and TRBJ2-1; 7 bases agree with TRBD1. Germline V gene sequence: CDR1 MNHEY, CDR2 SVGEGT. Germline trimming cut 0 bases from V and 6 bases from J; bases unmatched to any gene: 2. The CDR3 covers 14 residues.